This T cell receptor beta chain was identified during a study of blood T cells in healthy people across ages. With a J-beta primer mix and a sample-barcoded 5' primer, a second PCR ran roughly 6 to 11 cycles. Any given sample supplied a minimum of 3 million CDR3-containing paired-end reads. TCRdb analysed the 5' RACE reads with MiXCR anew, one entry per CDR3 protein. Among 700,000 to 900,000 distinct CDR3 sequences listed, approximately 53% were seen once. This CDR3 region has 12 residues. The germline gives CDR1 SQVTM, CDR2 ANQGSEA. Trimming removed 8 bases at V and 2 bases at J, with 13 bases between. Concerning this clonotype: Antigen specificity is unknown.

Study results and caveats: Without sorted subsets, naive and antigen-experienced compartments could not be conclusively compared.

The sequencing sample was made of blood. The chain employs TRBV29-1 and TRBJ2-7; D is tentatively TRBD1 or TRBD2 (5 bases each). The sequence was collected from a man at least 80 years old in good health. CDR3 in DNA: TGCAGCACCCGGGACGGGCCCTACGAGCAGTACTTC. Residues: CSTRDGPYEQYF.